This passage covers 22 T cell receptor beta chains from one sample sequenced in a study of blood T cells in healthy people across ages. Then a second PCR, running roughly 6 to 12 cycles, was carried out with a sample-barcoded 5' primer and a J-beta primer mix. Via MiXCR, TCRdb re-called the 5' RACE reads, giving one row per CDR3 protein. This table has 1,100,000 or so distinct CDR3 sequences, more than 40% appearing once. Source material: blood. The receptor set was obtained from a woman in her sixties in good health.

This chain uses TRBV23-1 with TRBJ1-2; D remains ambiguous. TRBV23-1 is an ORF, with its function uncertain. CDR3 length: 14 amino acids. V lost 6 bases to trimming and J lost 0 bases, with 11 bases between them. For the CDR3, the DNA is TGCGCCAGCAGCCGGGCAGGATCTAACTATGGCTACACCTTC. Its protein is CASSRAGSNYGYTF.

This clonotype was detected a few times. The chain employs TRBV2 and TRBJ2-1; TRBD2 aligns across 14 bases. Germline lookup yields CDR1 SNHLY and CDR2 FYNNEI. This CDR3 is 15 amino acids long. V lost 5 bases and J lost 10; bases outside the gene matches: 7. The CDR3: CASSRGLAGAGEQFF. The DNA for the CDR3 is TGTGCCAGCAGTCGGGGACTAGCGGGAGCAGGGGAGCAGTTCTTC.

The CDR3 DNA is TGTGCCAGCAGCTTTTGGGGTCAGTCGAGCTCCTACGAGCAGTACTTC. Amino acids: CASSFWGQSSSYEQYF. The rearrangement uses TRBV5-6 and TRBJ2-7; unclear D gene. The germline V gene encodes CDR1 SGHDT and CDR2 YYEEEE. The ends were cut back, 2 bases at V and 0 bases at J, with 15 bases in the middle. The CDR3 contains 16 residues.

This clonotype was seen only a few times. The rearrangement links TRBV20-1 to TRBJ1-5; TRBD1 might be the D (5 bases). Germline CDR1 reads DFQATT; CDR2 reads SNEGSKA (reference sequence). The CDR3 is 14 amino acids. V lost 1 base to trimming and J lost 1 base, with 8 bases between them. CDR3: CSARGDGSNQPQHF. In DNA, the CDR3 is TGCAGTGCTAGAGGGGACGGAAGCAATCAGCCCCAGCATTTT.

This clonotype was seen ten or more times. The chain carries TRBV27 and TRBJ2-7; no firm D call. The germline V gene encodes CDR1 MNHEY and CDR2 SMNVEV (reference sequence). The CDR3 spans 11 residues. Trimming shortened V by 5 bases and J by 0 bases, and 2 bases separated the two germline ends. The CDR3, as DNA: TGTGCCAGCAGTACCTCCTACGAGCAGTACTTC. Its translation: CASSTSYEQYF.

This clonotype was seen once. The chain has TRBV28 and TRBJ1-4; maybe TRBD1 (5 bases). CDR1 and CDR2 (germline): MDHEN, SYDVKM. The CDR3 totals 15 residues. The V gene lost 1 base and the J gene lost 11 bases, with 17 bases spanning the gap. The CDR3 loop reads CASSLFGGGKQKLFF. The DNA for the CDR3 is TGTGCCAGCAGTTTATTTGGGGGGGGGAAGCAGAAACTGTTTTTT.

This clonotype showed up just a few times. V is TRBV20-1 and J is TRBJ2-7, with TRBD2 identical over 9 bases. Germline V gene data show CDR1 as DFQATT and CDR2 as SNEGSKA (reference sequence). Trimming took 6 bases from V and 0 from J; bases not matched to a gene: 6. The CDR3 contains 14 residues. The CDR3 region is CSAKGLAYSYEQYF. CDR3 nucleotide sequence: TGCAGTGCCAAGGGACTAGCCTACTCCTACGAGCAGTACTTC.

This clonotype was observed a handful of times. The V gene is TRBV15, the J gene TRBJ2-7; 10 bases are a match to TRBD2. The V segment lost 1 base and the J segment 4 bases; nucleotides outside the gene matches: 13. Per the germline V gene, CDR1 is LNHNV and CDR2 is YYDKDF (reference sequence). This CDR3 is built from 18 residues. The CDR3 sequence is CATSRAGGASGSQYEQYF. CDR3 in DNA: TGTGCCACCAGCAGAGCGGGGGGAGCTAGCGGGAGTCAGTACGAGCAGTACTTC.

The chain uses TRBV10-1 and TRBJ2-3; D perhaps matches TRBD2 (6 bases). The CDR3 is 14 amino acids. V was clipped by 0 bases and J by 4 bases, with 8 bases between them. Germline V gene sequence: CDR1 WNHNN, CDR2 SYGVQD (reference sequence). CDR3 sequence reads: CASSESGTADTQYF. The CDR3 bases are TGCGCCAGCAGTGAGTCGGGGACTGCAGATACGCAGTATTTT.

V is TRBV2 and J is TRBJ2-1; maybe TRBD2 (6 bases). There are 18 residues in the CDR3. From germline, CDR1 is SNHLY and CDR2 FYNNEI. V dropped 8 bases and J dropped 2 bases, with 25 bases sitting between them. The CDR3 loop reads CASAGRAEEFSAYNEQFF. CDR3 sequence (DNA): TGTGCCAGCGCGGGAAGGGCAGAGGAATTTAGTGCCTACAATGAGCAGTTCTTC.

This clonotype was recorded at least ten times. The chain is built from TRBV5-6 and TRBJ2-3; D perhaps matches TRBD1 (5 bases). CDR1 is SGHDT and CDR2 is YYEEEE in the germline V gene. This CDR3 is built from 17 residues. Between the trimmed V and J ends, which lost 4 bases and 1 base, there was a span of 19 bases. In nucleotides, the CDR3 is TGTGCCAGCAGCGGTACTACTACAGGACGTCGCACAGATACGCAGTATTTT. Its translation is CASSGTTTGRRTDTQYF.

The rearrangement links TRBV18 to TRBJ1-6, with D perhaps matching TRBD1 (5 bases). V dropped 2 bases and J dropped 6 bases, with 14 bases sitting between them. Germline loops: CDR1 KGHSH, CDR2 LQKENI. This CDR3 region has 16 residues. CDR3 DNA: TGTGCCAGCTCACCATCGGCGGGGACCTTTAATTCACCCCTCCACTTT. Translated, it gives CASSPSAGTFNSPLHF.

CDR3 protein: CASSPRSGGRGNEQFF. DNA of the CDR3: TGTGCCAGCAGCCCCAGGAGCGGGGGTAGAGGCAATGAGCAGTTCTTC. This chain connects TRBV28 to TRBJ2-1; 8 nucleotides align to TRBD2. The CDR3 is 16 residues long. CDR1 MDHEN and CDR2 SYDVKM come from the germline V gene. Germline trimming cut 6 bases from V and 6 bases from J; bases unmatched to any gene: 13.

This clonotype was detected only a few times. The rearrangement uses TRBV6-5 and TRBJ1-2; no clear D gene. CDR1 MNHEY and CDR2 SVGAGI come from the germline V gene. The V end was cut by 2 bases, the J end by 8 bases, with 12 bases between. This CDR3 region has 13 residues. The chain's CDR3 is CASSYERAGGYTF. In DNA form, the CDR3 reads TGTGCCAGCAGTTACGAGCGAGCGGGGGGCTACACCTTC.

V usage is TRBV27 and J usage is TRBJ1-5; D remains ambiguous. The germline CDR1 and CDR2 sequences are MNHEY and SMNVEV (reference sequence). Between the trimmed V and J ends, which lost 4 bases and 3 bases, there was a span of 10 bases. There are 14 residues in the CDR3. The CDR3 region is CASSSSRPNQPQHF. Here the CDR3 DNA reads TGTGCCAGCAGTTCCTCCCGACCCAATCAGCCCCAGCATTTT.

The chain recombines TRBV20-1 with TRBJ1-1; D is undetermined. Germline V CDR1 and CDR2: DFQATT, SNEGSKA (reference sequence). The CDR3 spans 15 residues. Between the trimmed V and J ends, which lost 8 bases and 1 base, there was a span of 20 bases. CDR3 loop: CSTRQMAGWNTEAFF. DNA for the CDR3: TGCAGTACACGACAAATGGCAGGCTGGAACACTGAAGCTTTCTTT.

The V call is TRBV12-3 or TRBV12-4, the J call TRBJ2-7, with 16 bases that match TRBD2. The J call may be incorrect, as the DNA end agrees better with TRBJ2-5. This CDR3 contains 16 residues. The chain's CDR3 is CASTLGLAGGLETQYF. For the CDR3, the DNA is TGTGCCAGCACCTTGGGACTAGCGGGAGGGCTCGAGACCCAGTACTTC.

The table lists this clonotype with a few counts. The CDR3: CASSQQDSYTDTQYF. The CDR3 nucleotides read TGTGCCAGCAGCCAACAGGACAGCTACACAGATACGCAGTATTTT. The V gene is TRBV7-2, the J gene TRBJ2-3; D is perhaps TRBD1 (6 bases). The V and J ends lost 5 bases and 2 bases respectively, with 14 bases between them. The CDR3 runs 15 residues. Germline-derived CDR1 and CDR2 are SGHTA and FQGNSA.

The table lists this clonotype with many counts. The chain has TRBV29-1 and TRBJ2-7; 7 bases are shared with TRBD2. Germline trimming cut 4 bases from V and 4 bases from J; bases unmatched to any gene: 1. CDR3 length equals 11 residues. Germline V gene sequence: CDR1 SQVTM, CDR2 ANQGSEA. In DNA form, the CDR3 reads TGCAGCGTTGGCGGGGGATACGAGCAGTACTTC. It is translated as CSVGGGYEQYF.

This chain connects TRBV15 to TRBJ1-5; D is undetermined. The germline V gene has CDR1 LNHNV and CDR2 YYDKDF (reference sequence). Trimming stripped 5 bases from V and 3 bases from J, with 11 bases between. This CDR3 has 14 residues. In nucleotides, the CDR3 is TGTGCCACCAGCCAGGACGGAATCAATCAGCCCCAGCATTTT. It specifies CATSQDGINQPQHF.

V and J are TRBV6-1 and TRBJ1-1, with D uncertain. The CDR3 runs 14 residues. The germline gives CDR1 MNHNS, CDR2 SASEGT. Trimming left V 6 bases short and J 1 base short, with 12 bases between. CDR3 loop: CASSPGLTNTEAFF. The CDR3 DNA follows: TGTGCCAGCAGCCCAGGACTGACGAACACTGAAGCTTTCTTT.

This rearrangement joins TRBV4-2 to TRBJ2-3, with D possibly matching TRBD2 (5 bases). Trimming stripped 1 base from V and 4 bases from J, with 15 bases between. CDR1 is LGHNA and CDR2 is YNFKEQ in the germline V gene. The CDR3 has 16 residues. The CDR3, as DNA: TGTGCCAGCAGCCAAGTCGGGATCCCTGCGTCAGATACGCAGTATTTT. Translating it yields CASSQVGIPASDTQYF.